A selection of T cell receptor beta chains follows, all from one sample in a study of regulatory T cells in long-lasting Graves disease. TCRdb ran MiXCR on the multiplex PCR reads and lists one entry per CDR3 protein. The data show approximately 400,000 distinct CDR3 sequences, with roughly 20% seen just once and 20% to 25% held by the top ten. The material was peripheral blood mononuclear cells (PBMCs), obtained when the disease was refractory, from a patient treated with antithyroid drugs. Every receptor here comes from a female donor with Graves disease. CDR3s include the opening cysteine and the closing phenylalanine or tryptophan. Each record gives: V gene, D gene, J gene, clone size, CDR3 DNA, CDR3 protein. The D gene is left open where the match is weak. The size entry is marked missing in some rows and otherwise reads once, few, many or a size class.

TRBV3-1,TRBD1,TRBJ2-7,.,TGTGCCAGCAGCCAAGCTCCCGGGACAGGGAGGGGGTTTGGGCAGTACTTC,CASSQAPGTGRGFGQYF
TRBV24-1,.,TRBJ1-5,.,TGTGCCACCAGTGATTTGAATAGCAATCAGCCCCAGCATTTT,CATSDLNSNQPQHF
TRBV12-3/TRBV12-4,.,TRBJ1-2,.,TGTGCCAGCAGGGGGGCGGGACTCTATGGCTACACCTTC,CASRGAGLYGYTF
TRBV12-3/TRBV12-4,.,TRBJ1-2,many,TGTGCCAGCAGTTTAGTAGCACAGGCCCTCTATGGCTACACCTTC,CASSLVAQALYGYTF
TRBV19,TRBD2,TRBJ2-7,few,TGTGCCAGTAGGCCATCCGGGACTAGCGGCTACGAGCAGTACTTC,CASRPSGTSGYEQYF
TRBV30,.,TRBJ1-2,.,TGTGCCTGGAGTGTTAAGGACAGCTATGGCTACACCTTC,CAWSVKDSYGYTF
TRBV14,TRBD1,TRBJ2-7,few,TGTGCCAGCAGCCTTCTCCCTATGACAGGGGCCTACGAGCAGTACTTC,CASSLLPMTGAYEQYF
TRBV12-3/TRBV12-4,.,TRBJ2-7,many,TGTGCCAGCAGTGTAGGTGGCTGGATCGAGCAGTACTTC,CASSVGGWIEQYF
TRBV7-3,.,TRBJ2-3,few,TGTGCCAGCAGCTTAGGGGAAGCGCCAAGCACAGATACGCAGTATTTT,CASSLGEAPSTDTQYF
TRBV28,.,TRBJ2-7,many,TGTGCCAGCAGTCCTCTGGCAGGGGAAGAGCAGTACTTC,CASSPLAGEEQYF
TRBV19,.,TRBJ1-1,few,TGTGCCAGTAGTCCTAATAGTAGGGGCGCCGCGGTGGGTGAAGCTTTCTTT,CASSPNSRGAAVGEAFF
TRBV20-1,TRBD2,TRBJ2-7,few,TGCAGTGCTCCGACTAGCGGGAGGGGGCACGAGCAGTACTTC,CSAPTSGRGHEQYF
TRBV3-1,TRBD1,TRBJ1-2,many,TGTGCCAGCAGCCCCCGGGACAGGGATGGCTATGGCTACACCTTC,CASSPRDRDGYGYTF
TRBV3-1,TRBD2,TRBJ2-5,many,TGTGCCAGCAGCGGCGGGCTAGCGGGAGGAGGACAAGAGACCCAGTACTTC,CASSGGLAGGGQETQYF
TRBV5-5,.,TRBJ1-2,many,TGTGCCAGCAGCTGGACAGACCTTAACTATGGCTACACCTTC,CASSWTDLNYGYTF
TRBV11-1,.,TRBJ2-5,many,TGTGCCAGCAGCTTAGGGGACCGACAAGAGACCCAGTACTTC,CASSLGDRQETQYF
TRBV2,TRBD1,TRBJ1-2,many,TGTGCCAGCAATCAAAGGACAGGGAATAACTATGGCTACACCTTC,CASNQRTGNNYGYTF
TRBV11-3,TRBD2,TRBJ2-2,.,TGTGCCAGCAGCCCCGCTAGCGGGAGGGCCGGGGAGCTGTTTTTT,CASSPASGRAGELFF
TRBV6-6,.,TRBJ2-5,many,TGTGCCAGCAGTTACTCGGTTCTCAACCACCAAGAGACCCAGTACTTC,CASSYSVLNHQETQYF
TRBV12-5,.,TRBJ1-3,few,TGTGCTAGTGGTTCAGGGAATGCTGGAAACACCATATATTTT,CASGSGNAGNTIYF
TRBV28,TRBD1,TRBJ2-2,many,TGTGCCAGCAGTTTAGATTCCGGGACAGGGGCCAAACCGAACACCGGGGAGCTGTTTTTT,CASSLDSGTGAKPNTGELFF
TRBV6-1,TRBD2,TRBJ2-7,.,TGTGCCAGCAGGGGGGGGATCTTGTACGAGCAGTACTTC,CASRGGILYEQYF
TRBV6-2/TRBV6-3,.,TRBJ1-4,few,TGTGCCAGCAGCCTTACCGGGAAACTAAATGAAAAACTGTTTTTT,CASSLTGKLNEKLFF
TRBV10-3,.,TRBJ2-7,.,TGTGCCATCAGTGAGCCCCGGGGGTACGAGCAGTACTTC,CAISEPRGYEQYF
TRBV18,.,TRBJ2-7,.,TGTGCCAGCTCACCACCGCCAGGGGTTATCGACGAGCAGTACTTC,CASSPPPGVIDEQYF
TRBV27,TRBD2,TRBJ2-7,.,TGTGCCAGCAGTGCGGCACTAGCGGGAAGGGAAAACGAGCAGTACTTC,CASSAALAGRENEQYF
TRBV6-1,.,TRBJ1-4,many,TGTGCCAGCAGTGAATTTGACAGTTCGGCAACTAATGAAAAACTGTTTTTT,CASSEFDSSATNEKLFF
TRBV24-1,.,TRBJ2-1,few,TGTGCCACCAGTGAAGGGTCGTACAATGAGCAGTTCTTC,CATSEGSYNEQFF
TRBV28,TRBD1,TRBJ1-2,many,TGTGCCAGCAGGCTGACAGGGAACTATGGCTACACCTTC,CASRLTGNYGYTF
TRBV12-3/TRBV12-4,.,TRBJ1-1,few,TGTGCCAGCAACAATGGGGGTTTTGGGACTGAAGCTTTCTTT,CASNNGGFGTEAFF
TRBV7-7,.,TRBJ2-5,many,TGTGCTAGCAGCCTCATGGCCAGAATGGGGGAGACCCAGTACTTC,CASSLMARMGETQYF
TRBV6-1,.,TRBJ1-1,many,TGTGCCAGCAGTCACAACACTGAAGCTTTCTTT,CASSHNTEAFF
TRBV5-1,.,TRBJ2-7,.,TGCGCCAGCAGCTCCGGACCCCACAGTAAGACCTACGAGCAGTACTTC,CASSSGPHSKTYEQYF
TRBV5-1,.,TRBJ2-7,.,TGCGCCAGCAGCTTGGGGAATTTGGTCGTCCGTACCTACGAGCAGTACTTC,CASSLGNLVVRTYEQYF
TRBV18,.,TRBJ2-5,.,TGTGCCAGCTCACCACCGTGGGAACGAGAGACCCAGTACTTC,CASSPPWERETQYF
TRBV6-2/TRBV6-3,TRBD1,TRBJ1-1,.,TGTACCAGCAGTTTGGGACAGGGGGCTTTCACTGAAGCTTTCTTT,CTSSLGQGAFTEAFF
TRBV28,.,TRBJ1-5,many,TGTGCCAGCGGGGGGCCCCAGCATTTT,CASGGPQHF
TRBV30,TRBD1,TRBJ1-1,many,TGTGCCTGGAGTGCAGGGGGCCGAACTGAAGCTTTCTTT,CAWSAGGRTEAFF
TRBV7-2,.,TRBJ2-5,many,TGTGCCAGCAGCTTCGGGGGTCCACAAGAGACCCAGTACTTC,CASSFGGPQETQYF
TRBV10-2,.,TRBJ2-5,many,TGCGCCAGCAGTGAGTCGGTTCTCGGTGGGACCCAGTACTTC,CASSESVLGGTQYF
TRBV7-2,TRBD1,TRBJ1-3,once,TGTGCCAGCAGCTCAACAGGGGGCTTAAACACCATATATTTT,CASSSTGGLNTIYF
TRBV6-5,.,TRBJ2-5,.,TGTGCCAGCAGTTATCCGGAAGAGACCCAGTACTTC,CASSYPEETQYF
TRBV2,TRBD1,TRBJ2-4,many,TGTGCCAGCAGAGAGACAGGGGGAAACATTCAGTACTTC,CASRETGGNIQYF
TRBV7-9,TRBD1,TRBJ2-1,.,TGTGCCAGCAGCCGATGGCGGGGACAGGGGACTTCCTACAATGAGCAGTTCTTC,CASSRWRGQGTSYNEQFF
TRBV12-3/TRBV12-4,.,TRBJ1-5,.,TGTGCCAGCAGTTTACGACCAGGGGAGGTCGATCAGCCCCAGCATTTT,CASSLRPGEVDQPQHF
TRBV28,TRBD1,TRBJ2-1,few,TGTGCCAGCAGTTCCGGGACAGGTTACAATGAGCAGTTCTTC,CASSSGTGYNEQFF
TRBV12-3/TRBV12-4,TRBD1,TRBJ2-2,few,TGTGCCAGCAGTTTGGGACAGGGCTATAGAGGGGTCACCGGGGAGCTGTTTTTT,CASSLGQGYRGVTGELFF
TRBV27,.,TRBJ2-1,once,TGTGCCAGCCAACTGGGGAGCTCCTACAATGAGCAGTTCTTC,CASQLGSSYNEQFF
TRBV7-3,.,TRBJ1-4,many,TGTGCCAGCAGGCGAACCGCGGAACTACTAAGGAAACTGTTTTTT,CASRRTAELLRKLFF